Below are 7 T cell receptor beta chains sequenced from a single sample in a study of blood T cell repertoires in COVID-19. Measured with immunoSEQ multiplex PCR; TCRdb has only the in-frame clones, and not every one. This table has about 70,000 clones, less than 90% appearing once. The specimen was peripheral blood. All receptors come from an elderly man with acute or convalescent COVID-19.

The genes are TRBV5-1 and TRBJ2-2, with 8 bases that match TRBD1. This CDR3 is built from 15 residues. Per germline, CDR1 SGHRS and CDR2 YFSETQ. With V trimmed by 4 bases and J by 9 bases, 11 bases remained unmatched. The CDR3 DNA follows: TGCGCCAGCAGCCCTGGGACAGGTGGTGGCCGGGAGCTGTTTTTT. The encoded protein is CASSPGTGGGRELFF. Drawing the rest from reference TRBV5-1 and TRBJ2-2, the complete variable domain is KAGVTQTPRYLIKTRGQQVTLSCSPISGHRSVSWYQQTPGQGLQFLFEYFSETQRNKGNFPGRFSGRQFSNSRSEMNVSTLELGDSALYLCASSPGTGGGRELFFGEGSRLTVL.

This rearrangement joins TRBV5-1 to TRBJ1-2, with 8 nucleotides matching TRBD1. The CDR3 totals 15 residues. V shed 0 bases, J shed 0 bases, and the junction held 1 base outside the gene matches. Germline CDR1 and CDR2: SGHRS and YFSETQ. CDR3 amino acids: CASSLGGQANYGYTF. CDR3 DNA: TGCGCCAGCAGCTTGGGGGGACAGGCTAACTATGGCTACACCTTC.

The V gene is TRBV12-3 or TRBV12-4, the J gene TRBJ1-2; D perhaps matches TRBD1 (6 bases). Deletions cut 6 bases from V and 11 bases from J, with 16 bases between. The CDR3 has 12 amino acids. The CDR3 region is CASRPGTGIYTF. The CDR3 coding sequence is TGTGCCAGCAGACCGGGTACAGGGATTTACACCTTC.

The gene calls are TRBV4-1 and TRBJ2-7; TRBD1 matches at 8 bases. V trimming: 4 bases; J trimming: 4 bases; junction bases outside the gene matches: 6. The CDR3 totals 14 residues. Germline V CDR1 and CDR2: MGHRA, YSYEKL. For the CDR3, the DNA is TGCGCCAGCAGCCGGGACAGGATTGGATACGAGCAGTACTTC. Its protein product is CASSRDRIGYEQYF.

A single count supports this clone. The rearrangement joins TRBV9 to TRBJ1-2; tentative D call: TRBD1 (5 bases). V was trimmed by 1 base and J by 3 bases, leaving 10 bases between them. The CDR3 is 14 residues long. CDR1 is SGDLS and CDR2 is YYNGEE in the germline V gene. The CDR3: CASSVSRGHYGYTF. The DNA for the CDR3 is TGTGCCAGCAGCGTATCTAGGGGCCACTATGGCTACACCTTC.

The chain employs TRBV6-1 and TRBJ2-7; TRBD1 is a possible D gene (7 bases). V was clipped by 2 bases and J by 0 bases, with 11 bases between them. In germline, CDR1 is MNHNS, CDR2 SASEGT. The length of the CDR3 is 15 residues. The DNA for the CDR3 is TGTGCCAGCAGTGAAACGGGGGACAGCTCCTACGAGCAGTACTTC. This encodes CASSETGDSSYEQYF.

This chain connects TRBV15 to TRBJ2-1; tentatively, D is TRBD2 (5 bases). The CDR3 is 17 amino acids. The germline gives CDR1 LNHNV, CDR2 YYDKDF (reference sequence). With 0 bases removed from V and 3 bases from J, the gap between germline ends came to 15 bases. The CDR3 DNA sequence: TGTGCCACCAGCAGAGACCCCCAGGCGGAGGTCTACAATGAGCAGTTCTTC. It is translated as CATSRDPQAEVYNEQFF.